These 18 T cell receptor beta chains were sequenced from one sample in a study of blood T cell repertoires in COVID-19 (dated by TCRdb to 2020 to 2022). The receptor library was made with the immunoSEQ multiplex PCR assay. The table comes from immuneACCESS by way of TCRdb, which keeps in-frame sequences with V and J called. Part of the clones is missing from these tables; in studies checked, under half for an unresolved V gene and the rest for unknown reasons. Here the sample has 130,000 or so clones; around 81% occur a single time. The ten largest clonotypes hold over 7.5% of the sample. Sequenced input: peripheral blood. The receptors stem from an older woman with active or convalescent COVID-19.

The J gene is TRBJ1-1, the V gene TRBV19, with D possibly TRBD1 on 6 matching bases. Germline CDR1 and CDR2: LNHDA and SQIVND (reference sequence). This CDR3 has 12 residues. Trimming left V 7 bases short and J 3 bases short, with 9 bases between. CDR3 sequence reads: CASITGHTEAFF. The CDR3 bases are TGTGCCAGTATTACAGGGCACACTGAAGCTTTCTTT.

V and J are TRBV19 and TRBJ2-1, with 13 bases that match TRBD2. J gave up 5 bases and V 9 bases, and 4 bases lay outside the gene matches. This CDR3 has 14 residues. Per the germline V gene, CDR1 is LNHDA and CDR2 is SQIVND (reference sequence). The CDR3 DNA sequence: TGTGCCAGCCCCGGGACTAGCGGGGACAATGAGCAGTTCTTC. It is translated as CASPGTSGDNEQFF.

The chain uses TRBV7-3 and TRBJ2-1, with 8 bases fitting TRBD2. V shed 1 base, J shed 5 bases, and the junction held 13 bases outside the gene matches. CDR1 SGHTA and CDR2 FQGTGA come from the germline V gene. The length of the CDR3 is 18 residues. The CDR3 reads CASSLNPSLAGLNNEQFF. CDR3 bases: TGTGCCAGCAGCTTAAACCCCTCCCTAGCGGGCCTAAACAATGAGCAGTTCTTC.

The sample holds a few counts of this clone. The gene calls are TRBV10-1 and TRBJ2-2, with D unclear. V shed 4 bases and J shed 8 bases, with 11 bases lying between them. The CDR3 consists of 13 residues. Germline CDR1 is WNHNN and CDR2 is SYGVQD (reference sequence). As DNA, the CDR3 is TGCGCCAGCAGTGGGCTCCCAGTGGGGGAGCTGTTTTTT. As protein: CASSGLPVGELFF.

The V and J genes are TRBV28 and TRBJ2-7; 8 bases map to TRBD2. With V trimmed by 2 bases and J by 4 bases, 16 bases remained unmatched. This CDR3 contains 18 residues. Germline CDR1 is MDHEN and CDR2 is SYDVKM. CDR3 protein: CASSLPSGWGLGFYEQYF. Written as DNA, the CDR3 is TGTGCCAGCAGTTTACCCTCGGGGTGGGGACTAGGGTTTTACGAGCAGTACTTC.

The CDR3 protein is CASSLLWNTEAFF. The CDR3 DNA follows: TGTGCCAGCAGCCTCCTCTGGAACACTGAAGCTTTCTTT. The chain uses TRBV13 and TRBJ1-1, with no clear D. The V gene lost 5 bases and the J gene lost 1 base, with 8 bases spanning the gap. Per the germline V gene, CDR1 is PRHDT and CDR2 is FYEKMQ (reference sequence). The CDR3 spans 13 residues.

This clone was recorded many times. This may be a read error: a much more frequent sequence differs by one nucleotide. Other DNA sequences in the same sample also yield this CDR3. The chain is built from TRBV4-3 and TRBJ1-4, with D hard to call. The V gene lost 0 bases and the J gene lost 0 bases, with 8 bases spanning the gap. This CDR3 region has 16 residues. Germline V gene sequence: CDR1 LGHNA, CDR2 YSLEER. The CDR3 protein is CASSQDSGATNEKLFF. DNA for the CDR3: TGCGCCAGCAGCCAAGATTCTGGAGCAACTAATGAAAAACTGTTTTTT.

The chain uses TRBV28 and TRBJ2-4, with 12 bases identical to TRBD2. V lost 2 bases, J lost 8 bases, and 7 bases stayed unmatched. The CDR3 runs 16 residues. In germline, CDR1 is MDHEN, CDR2 SYDVKM. The DNA of the CDR3 is TGTGCCAGCAGTTTACCTAGCGGGGGGGCTGGTTACATTCAGTACTTC. It encodes CASSLPSGGAGYIQYF.

This clone showed up many times. The rearrangement uses TRBV29-1 and TRBJ2-7; 11 bases are shared with TRBD2. CDR1 and CDR2 (germline): SQVTM, ANQGSEA. The CDR3 has 13 residues. With 2 bases clipped from V and 3 bases from J, the junction kept 0 bases outside the gene matches. The CDR3 nucleotides are TGCAGCGTTGAAACTAGCGGGAGCTACGAGCAGTACTTC. Amino acid sequence: CSVETSGSYEQYF.

This clone showed up just once. The CDR3 region has the DNA TGCAGTGCTAGCCTCACTGAAGCTTTCTTT. Translated: CSASLTEAFF. V usage is TRBV20-1 and J usage is TRBJ1-1, with no clear D. CDR1 and CDR2 (germline): DFQATT, SNEGSKA (reference sequence). The length of the CDR3 is 10 residues. V lost 3 bases, J lost 4 bases, and 3 bases lay in between.

This chain joins TRBV10-3 and TRBJ2-3, with TRBD2 matching over 13 bases. The CDR3 totals 16 residues. The V segment lost 2 bases and the J segment 5 bases; nucleotides outside the gene matches: 4. Germline V lookup: CDR1 ENHRY, CDR2 SYGVKD. The CDR3 DNA reads TGTGCCATCAGTGAGGGACTAGCGGGGGCGGGAGATACGCAGTATTTT. It is translated as CAISEGLAGAGDTQYF.

The chain links TRBV2 to TRBJ1-1, with 8 bases fitting TRBD1. The CDR3 has 14 residues. Germline CDR1 SNHLY, CDR2 FYNNEI. The V segment lost 6 bases and the J segment 0 bases; nucleotides outside the gene matches: 3. This CDR3 reads CASSRTGMNTEAFF. The DNA of the CDR3 is TGTGCCAGCAGCCGGACAGGGATGAACACTGAAGCTTTCTTT. The full variable domain, completed using reference TRBV2 and TRBJ1-1, is EPEVTQTPSHQVTQMGQEVILRCVPISNHLYFYWYRQILGQKVEFLVSFYNNEISEKSEIFDDQFSVERPDGSNFTLKIRSTKLEDSAMYFCASSRTGMNTEAFFGQGTRLTVV.

This clone was detected only a few times. The chain couples TRBV6-5 to TRBJ1-1; a possible D gene is TRBD1 (5 bases). In germline, CDR1 is MNHEY, CDR2 SVGAGI. The CDR3 runs 14 residues. V was pared by 2 bases and J by 4 bases, with 11 bases between. CDR3 nucleotide sequence: TGTGCCAGCAGTTACACAGGCGAACCCACTGAAGCTTTCTTT. Its translation: CASSYTGEPTEAFF.

The chain has TRBV2 and TRBJ1-2; the D is unclear. This CDR3 is built from 14 residues. Germline CDR1 is SNHLY and CDR2 is FYNNEI. V was clipped by 2 bases and J by 8 bases, with 15 bases between them. CDR3 bases: TGTGCCAGCAGTGAATCACAGCCTCAGGTCGGCTACACCTTC. Translated: CASSESQPQVGYTF.

The V gene is TRBV4-2, the J gene TRBJ1-5; D possibly corresponds to TRBD1 (6 bases). The CDR3 length is 15 residues. V lost 3 bases and J lost 1, with 10 bases in between. The germline gives CDR1 LGHNA, CDR2 YNFKEQ. The CDR3 bases are TGTGCCAGCAGCCAGTACAGGGTGAGCAATCAGCCCCAGCATTTT. The encoded protein is CASSQYRVSNQPQHF.

V gene TRBV30 combines with J gene TRBJ2-7, with D possibly matching TRBD1 (6 bases). V was clipped by 3 bases and J by 2 bases, with 23 bases between them. Per the germline V gene, CDR1 is GTSNPN and CDR2 is SVGIG (reference sequence). The CDR3 runs 17 residues. The CDR3 nucleotides read TGTGCCTGGAGCCTCTCAAAACGACAGGTTTCCACCTACGAGCAGTACTTC. Translating it yields CAWSLSKRQVSTYEQYF.

The chain couples TRBV21-1 to TRBJ2-5; the D call in the table, TRBD2, was not verified against the DNA. TRBV21-1 is designated a pseudogene. This CDR3 comprises 17 residues. CDR3 DNA: TGTGCCAGCAGCAAAGACCCTGTGGCGGGGGGCCGGGAGACCCAGTACTTC. This encodes CASSKDPVAGGRETQYF.

The chain joins TRBV28 to TRBJ1-6; 10 nucleotides align to TRBD1. J was trimmed by 10 bases and V by 4 bases; bases with no gene match: 13. CDR1 MDHEN and CDR2 SYDVKM come from the germline V gene. The CDR3 sequence is 17 residues long. CDR3 in DNA: TGTGCCAGCAGTTCTGAAACCTCCGGACAGGGGGGGTCACCCCTCCACTTT. Protein product: CASSSETSGQGGSPLHF.